Each of the 10 T cell receptor beta chains below was sequenced from the same sample in a study of graft-versus-host responses after intestinal transplantation. Assay: immunoSEQ multiplex PCR; the TCRdb copy retains only in-frame clones and omits some. The sample carries 71,000 or so clones, less than 95% recorded once. These receptors have no identified antigens. The specimen comprised unstimulated CD8+ T cells sorted from spleen or lymph node cells, sampled before intestinal transplant. These receptors were obtained from a human donor who received an intestinal transplant.

V and J are TRBV19 and TRBJ2-1; TRBD2 might be the D (5 bases). Trimming removed 5 bases from V and 8 bases from J, with 19 bases in between. Germline CDR1 is LNHDA and CDR2 is SQIVND (reference sequence). The CDR3 sequence is 15 residues long. CDR3 sequence reads: CASSASLAWGDEQFF. The CDR3 coding sequence is TGTGCCAGTAGTGCCTCGCTAGCCTGGGGTGATGAGCAGTTCTTC.

This clone was detected once. This chain connects TRBV27 to TRBJ2-5; weak D call: TRBD2 (5 bases). Trimming left V 3 bases short and J 5 bases short, with 7 bases between. Germline V gene sequence: CDR1 MNHEY, CDR2 SMNVEV (reference sequence). CDR3 length: 12 amino acids. The CDR3 sequence is CASSFPGETQYF. CDR3 in DNA: TGTGCCAGCAGTTTCCCGGGGGAGACCCAGTACTTC.

Only one count was recorded for this clone. The rearrangement links TRBV18 to TRBJ2-5, with D possibly TRBD1 on 6 matching bases. TRBJ2-7 explains the end of the DNA better; the J call may be wrong. CDR1 KGHSH and CDR2 LQKENI come from the germline V gene. There are 14 residues in the CDR3. The CDR3 DNA reads TGTGCCAGCTCACCAGGGGACAACTCCTACGAGCAGTACTTC. It yields the protein CASSPGDNSYEQYF.

The V call is TRBV10-1, the J call TRBJ2-2, with D unclear. V lost 10 bases and J 5 bases, leaving 8 bases between the germline ends. The germline CDR1 and CDR2 sequences are WNHNN and SYGVQD (reference sequence). The CDR3 is 11 amino acids. The CDR3 sequence: CATEKTGELFF. CDR3 bases: TGCGCCACCGAGAAGACCGGGGAGCTGTTTTTT.

To note about this clone: An end of the junction does not agree with germline; a read error may underlie this. The chain is built from TRBV27 and TRBJ1-2; D perhaps matches TRBD1 (5 bases). CDR1 MNHEY and CDR2 SMNVEV come from the germline V gene (reference sequence). This CDR3 contains 12 residues. The CDR3 here is CATSNRNYGYTF. In DNA form, the CDR3 reads TGTGCCACCAGTAACAGGAACTATGGCTACACCTTC.

The chain is built from TRBV13 and TRBJ2-1; the D gene is possibly TRBD1 (6 bases). The CDR3 spans 17 residues. Germline V gives CDR1 PRHDT, CDR2 FYEKMQ (reference sequence). Trimming stripped 5 bases from V and 4 bases from J, with 21 bases between. The CDR3 bases are TGTGCCAGCAGCGTAGTCGGAACAGGGAAATTTTACAATGAGCAGTTCTTC. Translation gives CASSVVGTGKFYNEQFF.

This sequence joins TRBV7-9 and TRBJ2-5; D gene ambiguous. V lost 5 bases and J lost 0, with 13 bases in between. This CDR3 region has 15 residues. Germline V gene sequence: CDR1 SEHNR, CDR2 FQNEAQ (reference sequence). This chain's CDR3 is CASSPRPTNQETQYF. CDR3 nucleotide sequence: TGTGCCAGCAGCCCGAGGCCGACGAACCAAGAGACCCAGTACTTC.

V usage is TRBV4-1 and J usage is TRBJ1-1, with D unresolved. Trimming stripped 5 bases from V and 1 base from J, with 8 bases between. The CDR3 is made up of 13 amino acids. Germline CDR1 reads MGHRA; CDR2 reads YSYEKL. The CDR3: CASSDGGNTEAFF. For the CDR3, the DNA is TGCGCCAGCAGCGACGGAGGGAACACTGAAGCTTTCTTT.

V is TRBV6-6 and J is TRBJ1-1; D gene uncertain. The CDR3 contains 13 residues. CDR1 and CDR2 from the germline V gene are MNHNY and SVGAGI (reference sequence). V dropped 9 bases and J dropped 1 base, with 12 bases sitting between them. CDR3 in DNA: TGTGCCAGTTCCCCGAGGGAGAACACTGAAGCTTTCTTT. This gives the protein CASSPRENTEAFF.

The chain employs TRBV9 and TRBJ2-1, with TRBD2 matching over 8 bases. Germline loops: CDR1 SGDLS, CDR2 YYNGEE. Unmatched junction bases numbered 5, after V lost 4 bases and J lost 5 bases. The CDR3 covers 14 residues. CDR3 coding DNA: TGTGCCAGCAGCTTTAGCGGGGAGGACAATGAGCAGTTCTTC. Amino acids: CASSFSGEDNEQFF.